This T cell receptor (beta chain) was documented in a study of blood T cell repertoires in COVID-19. Whole-study context: The United States, Italy and Spain provided the acute and convalescent COVID-19 samples.

Per the authors' pipeline: How many nucleated cells were present was estimated from reference gene primer amplification. Repertoires were generated with immunoSEQ multiplex PCR, while TCRdb's copy carries only in-frame clones and drops some. The DNA gave D and trimming, while V, J and clone size come from that table. This sample has about 250,000 clones, with around 86% found just once. The CDR3 has 14 residues. The junction had 6 bases not matched to a gene; V was cut back by 4 bases and J by 5 bases. Germline CDR1 is KGHDR and CDR2 is SFDVKD. Sequenced sample: peripheral blood. The rearrangement joins TRBV24-1 to TRBJ2-5; 7 bases map to TRBD1. The TCR comes from a woman aged 25 to 45 with active or convalescent COVID-19. CDR3 protein: CATSETGAGETQYF. The CDR3 region has the DNA TGTGCCACCAGTGAAACAGGGGCCGGGGAGACCCAGTACTTC.